The 15 T cell receptor beta chains below come from one sample, sequenced in a study of T cells in tumors after PD-1 blockade. TCRdb's copy holds only in-frame clones and misses some; the assay was immunoSEQ multiplex PCR. The top ten clones hold about 31% of a sample with about 15,000 clones, 55% to 75% of them seen once. The starting material was tumor tissue, obtained after anti-PD-1 treatment. Every receptor here comes from a human donor with cutaneous squamous cell carcinoma.

This clone was seen only once. The CDR3 sequence: CASSQAGLAGYEQFF. Written as DNA, the CDR3 is TGCGCCAGCAGCCAAGCGGGACTAGCGGGGTATGAGCAGTTCTTC. The gene calls are TRBV4-1 and TRBJ2-1; the match to TRBD2 covers 13 bases. J gave up 8 bases and V 1 base, and 2 bases lay outside the gene matches. Germline V lookup: CDR1 MGHRA, CDR2 YSYEKL. The length of the CDR3 is 15 residues.

In nucleotides, the CDR3 is TGTGCCAGCAGCGTAGACTTGGCTAGCGGGAGAGGAGAGCAGTTCTTC. Translation gives CASSVDLASGRGEQFF. V usage is TRBV9 and J usage is TRBJ2-1; 10 bases align to TRBD2. V was pared by 0 bases and J by 10 bases, with 10 bases of the junction left unmatched. The length of the CDR3 is 16 residues. Germline-derived CDR1 and CDR2 are SGDLS and YYNGEE.

CDR3 DNA sequence: TGTGCCAGCAGCTCTCCTTTCACTAGCGGGAGGGCCGATACGCAGTATTTT. The encoded protein is CASSSPFTSGRADTQYF. The gene calls are TRBV7-2 and TRBJ2-3; 13 bases are a match to TRBD2. J was trimmed by 6 bases and V by 4 bases; bases with no gene match: 10. CDR1 and CDR2 from the germline V gene are SGHTA and FQGNSA. This CDR3 has 17 residues.

This sequence joins TRBV6-5 and TRBJ2-5; TRBD2 matches at 9 bases. CDR1 and CDR2 from the germline V gene are MNHEY and SVGAGI. This CDR3 is built from 13 residues. Trimming removed 9 bases from V and 2 bases from J; junction bases left unmatched: 4. The CDR3 DNA sequence: TGTGCCAGTGGGACTAGCTTACAAGAGACCCAGTACTTC. Amino acid sequence: CASGTSLQETQYF.

This rearrangement joins TRBV7-9 to TRBJ2-7; TRBD2 aligns across 11 bases. V lost 4 bases to trimming and J lost 3 bases; unmatched junction nucleotides: 5. The length of the CDR3 is 15 residues. CDR1 SEHNR and CDR2 FQNEAQ come from the germline V gene (reference sequence). CDR3 amino acids: CASSSGTSGGYEQYF. As DNA, the CDR3 is TGTGCCAGCAGCTCCGGGACTAGCGGCGGCTACGAGCAGTACTTC.

The chain combines TRBV5-1 with TRBJ2-2; tentatively, D is TRBD1 (5 bases). The CDR3 totals 12 residues. Trimming removed 2 bases at V and 13 bases at J, with 12 bases between. CDR1 is SGHRS, CDR2 YFSETQ, per germline. The CDR3 coding sequence is TGCGCCAGCAGCTTAGGGGCGGAAAGGCTGTTTTTT. This gives the protein CASSLGAERLFF.

This clone turned up a few times. The chain couples TRBV5-4 to TRBJ2-3; 7 bases agree with TRBD2. The germline CDR1 and CDR2 sequences are SGHNT and YYREEE (reference sequence). After removal of 4 bases from V and 0 bases from J, the junction contained 11 bases not matched to a gene. The CDR3 runs 17 residues. This CDR3 is CASSPAEGRGSTDTQYF. The CDR3 nucleotides are TGTGCCAGCAGCCCCGCCGAAGGGCGGGGGAGCACAGATACGCAGTATTTT.

V is TRBV14 and J is TRBJ1-5; D unclear. The CDR3 has 11 amino acids. Looked up from germline, CDR1 is SGHDN and CDR2 is FVKESK. The V gene lost 7 bases and the J gene lost 5 bases, with 6 bases spanning the gap. CDR3 sequence (DNA): TGTGCCAGCACCCGGTATCAGCCCCAGCATTTT. It yields the protein CASTRYQPQHF. The variable domain in full, with the rest retrieved from reference TRBV14 and TRBJ1-5, is EAGVTQFPSHSVIEKGQTVTLRCDPISGHDNLYWYRRVMGKEIKFLLHFVKESKQDESGMPNNRFLAERTGGTYSTLKVQPAELEDSGVYFCASTRYQPQHFGDGTRLSIL.

The chain employs TRBV7-2 and TRBJ2-5; a possible D gene is TRBD2 (6 bases). Trimming removed 5 bases at V and 5 bases at J, with 12 bases between. In germline, CDR1 is SGHTA, CDR2 FQGNSA. The CDR3 is 13 residues long. CDR3 coding DNA: TGTGCCAGCAGCGCCGGGACTCGCGAGACCCAGTACTTC. Translation gives CASSAGTRETQYF.

This chain uses TRBV7-9 with TRBJ1-1, with D perhaps TRBD1 (5 bases). Looked up from germline, CDR1 is SEHNR and CDR2 is FQNEAQ (reference sequence). V shed 7 bases and J shed 3 bases, with 15 bases lying between them. This CDR3 is 14 amino acids long. The chain's CDR3 is CASISRESDTEAFF. The CDR3 region has the DNA TGTGCCAGCATCTCCAGGGAAAGCGACACTGAAGCTTTCTTT.

This chain joins TRBV6-1 and TRBJ1-1; 7 bases agree with TRBD1. The V and J ends lost 1 base and 2 bases, in that order; junction bases with no gene match: 10. The germline gives CDR1 MNHNS, CDR2 SASEGT. This CDR3 spans 17 amino acids. In nucleotides, the CDR3 is TGTGCCAGCAGTGAAGACCTCATCGGGACAGCTAACACTGAAGCTTTCTTT. Protein: CASSEDLIGTANTEAFF.

The chain carries TRBV30 and TRBJ1-4; 7 bases line up with TRBD1. The CDR3 totals 17 residues. V dropped 4 bases and J dropped 1; count of bases not matched to a gene: 12. Germline V gene lookup returns CDR1 GTSNPN and CDR2 SVGIG (reference sequence). This CDR3 is CAWNRQGTTGTNEKLFF. The CDR3 nucleotides read TGTGCCTGGAACCGACAGGGAACCACTGGAACTAATGAAAAACTGTTTTTT. The full variable domain, rest sourced from reference TRBV30 and TRBJ1-4, is SQTIHQWPATLVQPVGSPLSLECTVEGTSNPNLYWYRQAAGRGLQLLFYSVGIGQISSEVPQNLSASRPQDRQFILSSKKLLLSDSGFYLCAWNRQGTTGTNEKLFFGSGTQLSVL.

The CDR3 reads CATGGYYGYTF. In DNA, the CDR3 is TGTGCCACGGGGGGGTACTATGGCTACACCTTC. This sequence joins TRBV6-5 and TRBJ1-2; D is perhaps TRBD1 (5 bases). Trimming removed 10 bases from V and 3 bases from J, with 9 bases in between. Germline V CDR1 and CDR2: MNHEY, SVGAGI. The CDR3 has 11 amino acids.

The count of this clone is one. The chain joins TRBV10-2 to TRBJ2-1; D gene ambiguous. This CDR3 contains 11 residues. The germline CDR1 and CDR2 sequences are WSHSY and SAAADI. Trimming took 5 bases from V and 5 from J, leaving 4 bases between them. The CDR3 loop is CASSRDNEQFF. The CDR3 nucleotides read TGCGCCAGCAGTCGGGACAATGAGCAGTTCTTC.

In nucleotides, the CDR3 is TGCGCCAGCAGCTTGAGGTCGGGTGACAATGAGCAGTTCTTC. Translating gives CASSLRSGDNEQFF. The chain employs TRBV5-1 and TRBJ2-1; D is ambiguous. Trimming removed 1 base at V and 5 bases at J, with 10 bases between. This CDR3 contains 14 residues. Germline V gene data show CDR1 as SGHRS and CDR2 as YFSETQ.